The 5 T cell receptor beta chains below come from one sample, sequenced in a study of OX40 agonist ivuxolimab in advanced cancers. Here immunoSEQ multiplex PCR was the method, and the copy in TCRdb shows in-frame clones only, minus some. This table has about 58,000 clones, around nine tenths appearing once. Sequenced here: CD4+ or CD8+ T cells sorted from blood, sampled in a trial of the OX40 agonist ivuxolimab. These receptors all stem from an adult with an advanced solid tumor such as melanoma, head and neck, liver or kidney cancer.

The chain carries TRBV5-5 and TRBJ2-7, with D perhaps TRBD1 (6 bases). Trimming removed 2 bases from V and 2 bases from J, with 14 bases in between. CDR3 length: 15 amino acids. In germline, CDR1 is SGHKS, CDR2 YYEKEE (reference sequence). CDR3 DNA sequence: TGTGCCAGCAGCTTCGCCCCGGGACAAACCTACGAGCAGTACTTC. It specifies CASSFAPGQTYEQYF.

In regard to this clone: Other DNA sequences within the sample encode an identical CDR3. This sequence joins TRBV25-1 and TRBJ2-7; possible D gene TRBD1, 6 bases. Trimming left V 4 bases short and J 0 bases short, with 19 bases between. The CDR3 extends over 17 amino acids. Germline V gives CDR1 MGHDK, CDR2 SYGVNS. CDR3 nucleotides: TGTGCCAGCAGTGGATTGCCGGGACAATTCAACTCCTACGAGCAGTACTTC. It yields the protein CASSGLPGQFNSYEQYF.

The CDR3 here is CASSAPLAGVAYEQYF. Written as DNA, the CDR3 is TGTGCCAGCAGTGCGCCCCTAGCGGGAGTTGCCTACGAGCAGTACTTC. The rearrangement joins TRBV6-1 to TRBJ2-7; 10 nucleotides match TRBD2. V shed 4 bases and J 2 bases; nucleotides not matched to a gene: 8. The CDR3 loop spans 16 amino acids. Germline lookup yields CDR1 MNHNS and CDR2 SASEGT.

The chain carries TRBV18 and TRBJ1-3; no reliable D call. This CDR3 is 16 amino acids long. V gave up 1 base and J gave up 8 bases, with 18 bases separating them. CDR1 is KGHSH, CDR2 LQKENI, per germline. The CDR3 DNA follows: TGTGCCAGCTCACCACTAAGGACTACACTTGAGGACACCATATATTTT. This encodes CASSPLRTTLEDTIYF.

The V and J genes are TRBV7-3 and TRBJ2-3; D is uncertain. The V and J ends lost 5 bases and 5 bases respectively, with 8 bases between them. Germline loops: CDR1 SGHTA, CDR2 FQGTGA. This CDR3 contains 12 residues. In DNA, the CDR3 is TGTGCCAGCAGCCAACAAGAAGATACGCAGTATTTT. Amino acids: CASSQQEDTQYF.